This T cell receptor beta chain was documented in a study of yellow fever vaccine responses in identical twins. Study findings and constraints: In identical twins, vaccine T cell responses appeared partly shared and partly individual.

CDR1 SGHAT and CDR2 FQNNGV come from the germline V gene. The CDR3 sequence is 15 residues long. The ends were cut back, 5 bases at V and 6 bases at J, with 18 bases in the middle. This clonotype was detected a few times. The target antigen is unknown. TCRdb redid the calling of the RT-PCR reads with MiXCR, one entry per CDR3 protein. The sample comprises roughly 17,000 distinct CDR3 sequences, approximately 60% of which are singletons, and about 7.7% rests with the top ten. The input for sequencing was T cells from blood (PBMCs), unsorted or a sorted subset (not recorded which), taken before or after yellow fever vaccination (not recorded which). The sequence was obtained from a young woman who received the yellow fever vaccine. The V gene is TRBV11-2, the J gene TRBJ2-3; D is perhaps TRBD1 (5 bases). This CDR3 reads CASSPRGQSFDTQYF. The CDR3 DNA is TGTGCCAGCAGCCCAAGGGGCCAGAGTTTCGATACGCAGTATTTT.